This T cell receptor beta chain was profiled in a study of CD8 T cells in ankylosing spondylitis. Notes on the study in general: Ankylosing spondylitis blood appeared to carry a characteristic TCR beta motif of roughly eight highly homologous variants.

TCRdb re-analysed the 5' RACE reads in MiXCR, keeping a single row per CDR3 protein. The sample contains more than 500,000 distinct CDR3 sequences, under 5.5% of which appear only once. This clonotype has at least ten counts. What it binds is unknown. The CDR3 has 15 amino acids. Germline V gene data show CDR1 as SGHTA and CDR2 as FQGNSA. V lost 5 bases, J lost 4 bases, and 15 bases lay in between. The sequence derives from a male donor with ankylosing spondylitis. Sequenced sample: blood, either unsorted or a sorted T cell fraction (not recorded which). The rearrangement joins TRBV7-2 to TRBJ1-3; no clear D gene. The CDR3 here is CASSLWKGGGNTIYF. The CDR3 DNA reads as TGTGCCAGCAGCCTATGGAAGGGCGGGGGAAACACCATATATTTT. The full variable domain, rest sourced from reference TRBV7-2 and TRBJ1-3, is GAGVSQSPSNKVTEKGKDVELRCDPISGHTALYWYRQSLGQGLEFLIYFQGNSAPDKSGLPSDRFSAERTGGSVSTLTIQRTQQEDSAVYLCASSLWKGGGNTIYFGEGSWLTVV.